This T cell receptor beta chain is drawn from a study of cytomegalovirus exposure and HLA in healthy donors. Findings and caveats of the study: The study found most TCR sequences rare, yet found some public TCRs in many donors. One variant, a missense change in DCLRE1C, was linked in a later analysis to TCR beta V- and J-gene trimming. Specificity for CMV antigens was confirmed in vitro for a few of the CMV-associated chains. Most subjects' HLA-A and HLA-B alleles were reportedly predicted from TCR beta sequences.

60 Vbeta and 13 Jbeta primers were used in PCR. Only in-frame clones appear in the TCRdb table, and some are missing; sequencing was by immunoSEQ multiplex PCR. Here the sample spans about 120,000 clones, 79% being singletons. This clone appeared once. Its specificity is unknown. This CDR3 spans 14 amino acids. Looked up from germline, CDR1 is SGHRS and CDR2 is YFSETQ. The V gene lost 4 bases and the J gene lost 1 base, with 11 bases spanning the gap. The sequence derives from a young man in good health and CMV-seropositive. The chain has TRBV5-1 and TRBJ2-5, with TRBD2 as a possible D gene (6 bases). The sequenced material came from PBMCs. The CDR3 region has the DNA TGCGCCAGCAGCCCGGAGGGCACCCAAGAGACCCAGTACTTC. Amino acids: CASSPEGTQETQYF.